Given below is one T cell receptor beta chain in context. Its antigen is unidentified. These data originate in a study of shared clonotypes between healthy human individuals. Study-wide points: For naive CD4 cells, roughly 5% of clonotypes were shared across a handful of donors. A reduction in generation probabilities was seen for non-shared clonotypes relative to those shared by all four donors.

Only in-frame clones appear in the TCRdb table, and some are missing; sequencing was by immunoSEQ multiplex PCR. The sample consists of 400,000 or so clones, approximately 97% of them appearing once. The ends lost 3 bases at V and 7 bases at J; junction bases unmatched: 9. Germline-derived CDR1 and CDR2 are LNHNV and YYDKDF (reference sequence). The CDR3 covers 15 residues. This sequence originates from a young man in good health. Sequenced: memory CD8+ T cells sorted from blood. Subset here: CD45RO+ cells pooled with CCR7-negative TemRA cells. The chain links TRBV15 to TRBJ2-1; 7 bases fit TRBD2. CDR3 loop: CATSRELAGENEQFF. CDR3 DNA sequence: TGTGCCACCAGCAGGGAGCTCGCGGGGGAGAATGAGCAGTTCTTC.